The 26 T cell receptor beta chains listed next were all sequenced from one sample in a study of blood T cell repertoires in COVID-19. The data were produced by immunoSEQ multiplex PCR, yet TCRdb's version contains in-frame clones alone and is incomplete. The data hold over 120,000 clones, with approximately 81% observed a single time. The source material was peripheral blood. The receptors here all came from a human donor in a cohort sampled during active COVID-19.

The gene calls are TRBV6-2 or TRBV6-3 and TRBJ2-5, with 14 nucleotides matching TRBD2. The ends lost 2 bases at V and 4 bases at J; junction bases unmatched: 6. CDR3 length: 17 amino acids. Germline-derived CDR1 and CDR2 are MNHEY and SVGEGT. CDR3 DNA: TGTGCCAGCAGTTACACCCCCGGGACTAGCGGGAGAGAGACCCAGTACTTC. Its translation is CASSYTPGTSGRETQYF.

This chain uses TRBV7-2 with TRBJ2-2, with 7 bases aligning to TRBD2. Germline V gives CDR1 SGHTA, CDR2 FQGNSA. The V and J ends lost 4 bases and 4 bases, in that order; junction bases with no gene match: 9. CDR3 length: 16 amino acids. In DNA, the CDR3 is TGTGCCAGCAGCTCCGCGGGGGAGTCGGGCACCGGGGAGCTGTTTTTT. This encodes CASSSAGESGTGELFF.

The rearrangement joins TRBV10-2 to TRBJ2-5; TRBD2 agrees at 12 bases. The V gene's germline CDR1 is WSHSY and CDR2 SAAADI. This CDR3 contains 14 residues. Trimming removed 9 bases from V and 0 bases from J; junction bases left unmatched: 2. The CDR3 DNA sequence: TGCGCCAGTGGGACTAGCGGGTACCAAGAGACCCAGTACTTC. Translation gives CASGTSGYQETQYF.

The CDR3 nucleotides read TGTGCCAGCAGTTTAAAACAGGGACTAGCGGGACACTACGAGCAGTACTTC. Protein: CASSLKQGLAGHYEQYF. The J gene is TRBJ2-7, the V gene TRBV27; the match to TRBD2 covers 13 bases. From germline, CDR1 is MNHEY and CDR2 SMNVEV (reference sequence). The CDR3 has 17 residues. The trim removed 2 bases at V and 3 bases at J, leaving 7 bases unmatched.

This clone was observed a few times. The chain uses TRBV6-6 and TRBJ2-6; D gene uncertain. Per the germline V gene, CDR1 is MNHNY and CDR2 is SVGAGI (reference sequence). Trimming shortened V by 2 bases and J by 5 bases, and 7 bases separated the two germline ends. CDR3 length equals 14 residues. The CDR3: CASSYGPRANVLTF. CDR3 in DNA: TGTGCCAGCAGTTACGGCCCCAGGGCCAACGTCCTGACTTTC.

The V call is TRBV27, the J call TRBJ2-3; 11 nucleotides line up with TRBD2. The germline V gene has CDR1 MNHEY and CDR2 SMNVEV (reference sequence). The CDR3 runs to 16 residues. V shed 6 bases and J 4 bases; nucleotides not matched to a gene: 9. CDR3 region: CASSPLGLAGSDTQYF. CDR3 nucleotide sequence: TGTGCCAGCAGCCCCCTCGGACTAGCGGGCTCAGATACGCAGTATTTT.

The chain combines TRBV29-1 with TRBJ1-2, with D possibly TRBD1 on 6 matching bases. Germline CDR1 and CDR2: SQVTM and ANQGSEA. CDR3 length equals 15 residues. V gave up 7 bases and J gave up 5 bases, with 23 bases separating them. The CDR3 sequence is CSAPLDRTMGYGYTF. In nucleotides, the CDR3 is TGCAGCGCCCCCCTGGACAGAACAATGGGGTATGGCTACACCTTC.

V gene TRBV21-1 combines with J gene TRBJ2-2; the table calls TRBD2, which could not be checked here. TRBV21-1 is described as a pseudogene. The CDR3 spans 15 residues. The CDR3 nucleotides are TGTGCCAGCACCGCCCGCCGAGAACCTACCGGGGAGCTGTTTTTT. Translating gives CASTARREPTGELFF.

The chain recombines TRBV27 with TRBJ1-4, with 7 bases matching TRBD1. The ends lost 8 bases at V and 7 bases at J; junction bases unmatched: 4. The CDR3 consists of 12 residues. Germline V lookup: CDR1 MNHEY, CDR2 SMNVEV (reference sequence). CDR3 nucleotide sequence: TGTGCCAGCCGACAGGGTGGTGAAAAACTGTTTTTT. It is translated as CASRQGGEKLFF.

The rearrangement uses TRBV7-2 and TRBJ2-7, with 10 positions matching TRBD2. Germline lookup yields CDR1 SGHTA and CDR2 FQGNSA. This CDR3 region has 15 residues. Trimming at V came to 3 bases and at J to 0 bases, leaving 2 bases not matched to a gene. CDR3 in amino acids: CASSFSGGSSYEQYF. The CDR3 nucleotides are TGTGCCAGCAGCTTTAGCGGGGGGAGCTCCTACGAGCAGTACTTC.

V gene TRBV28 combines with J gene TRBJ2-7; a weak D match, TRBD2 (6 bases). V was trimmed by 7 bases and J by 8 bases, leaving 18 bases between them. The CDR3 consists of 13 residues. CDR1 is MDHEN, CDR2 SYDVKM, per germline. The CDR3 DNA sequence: TGTGCCAGCAATCCCCGGGACTCAATTAAGCAGTACTTC. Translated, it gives CASNPRDSIKQYF.

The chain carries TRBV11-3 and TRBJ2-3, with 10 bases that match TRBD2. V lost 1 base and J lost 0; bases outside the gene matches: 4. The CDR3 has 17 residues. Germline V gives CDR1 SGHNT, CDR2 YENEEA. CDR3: CASSLGGLAVSTDTQYF. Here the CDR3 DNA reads TGTGCCAGCAGCTTAGGAGGACTAGCGGTTAGCACAGATACGCAGTATTTT.

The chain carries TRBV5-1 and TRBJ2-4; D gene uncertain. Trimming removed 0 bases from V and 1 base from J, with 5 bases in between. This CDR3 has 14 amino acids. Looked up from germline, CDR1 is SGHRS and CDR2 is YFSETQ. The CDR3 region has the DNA TGCGCCAGCAGCTTGGACATCGCCAAAAACATTCAGTACTTC. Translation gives CASSLDIAKNIQYF.

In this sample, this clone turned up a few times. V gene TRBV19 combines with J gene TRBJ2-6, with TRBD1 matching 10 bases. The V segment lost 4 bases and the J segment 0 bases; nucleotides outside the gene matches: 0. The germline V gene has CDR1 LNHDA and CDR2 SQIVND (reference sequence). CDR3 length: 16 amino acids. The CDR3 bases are TGTGCCAGTAGTAGGACAGGGGGCTCTGGGGCCAACGTCCTGACTTTC. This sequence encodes CASSRTGGSGANVLTF.

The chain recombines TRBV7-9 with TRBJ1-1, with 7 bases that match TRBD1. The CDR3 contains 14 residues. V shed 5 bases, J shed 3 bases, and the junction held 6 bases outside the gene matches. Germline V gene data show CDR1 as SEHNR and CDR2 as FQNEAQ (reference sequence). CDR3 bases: TGTGCCAGCAGCAGAGACAGGGACTACACTGAAGCTTTCTTT. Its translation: CASSRDRDYTEAFF.

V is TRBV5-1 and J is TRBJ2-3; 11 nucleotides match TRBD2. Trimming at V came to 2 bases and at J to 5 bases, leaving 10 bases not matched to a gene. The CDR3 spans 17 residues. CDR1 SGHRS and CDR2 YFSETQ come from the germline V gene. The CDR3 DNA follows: TGCGCCAGCAGCTTTGAGGGGACTAGCGGCTACCGAGATACGCAGTATTTT. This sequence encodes CASSFEGTSGYRDTQYF.

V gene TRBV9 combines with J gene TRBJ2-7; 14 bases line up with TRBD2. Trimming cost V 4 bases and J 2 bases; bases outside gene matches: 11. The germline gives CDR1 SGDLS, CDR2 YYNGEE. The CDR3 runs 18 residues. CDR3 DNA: TGTGCCAGCAGCCCGCGACTAGCGGGAGGGTTATCGGCCTACGAGCAGTACTTC. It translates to CASSPRLAGGLSAYEQYF.

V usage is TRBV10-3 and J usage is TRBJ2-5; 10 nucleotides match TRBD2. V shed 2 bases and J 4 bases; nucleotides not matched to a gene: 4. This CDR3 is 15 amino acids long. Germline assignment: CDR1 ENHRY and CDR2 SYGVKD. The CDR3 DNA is TGTGCCATCAGTGAGACGGGACTAGCGACAGAGACCCAGTACTTC. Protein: CAISETGLATETQYF.

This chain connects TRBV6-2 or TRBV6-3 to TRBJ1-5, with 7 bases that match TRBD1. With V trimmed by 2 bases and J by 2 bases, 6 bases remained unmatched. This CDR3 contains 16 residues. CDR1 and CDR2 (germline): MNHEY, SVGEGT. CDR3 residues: CASSYQTGLRNQPQHF. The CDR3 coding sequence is TGTGCCAGCAGTTACCAGACAGGGTTACGCAATCAGCCCCAGCATTTT.

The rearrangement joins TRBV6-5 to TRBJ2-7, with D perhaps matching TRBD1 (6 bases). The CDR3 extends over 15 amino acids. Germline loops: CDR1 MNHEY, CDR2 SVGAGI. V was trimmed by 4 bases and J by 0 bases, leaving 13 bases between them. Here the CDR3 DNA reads TGTGCCAGCAGTTCGACAGGTCGGAGCTCCTACGAGCAGTACTTC. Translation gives CASSSTGRSSYEQYF.

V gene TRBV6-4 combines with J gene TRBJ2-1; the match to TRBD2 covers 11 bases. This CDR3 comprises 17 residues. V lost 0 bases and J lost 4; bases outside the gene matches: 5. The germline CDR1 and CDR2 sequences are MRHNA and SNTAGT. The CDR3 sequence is CASSDSGLAGSYNEQFF. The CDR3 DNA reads TGTGCCAGCAGTGACTCAGGACTAGCGGGTTCTTACAATGAGCAGTTCTTC.

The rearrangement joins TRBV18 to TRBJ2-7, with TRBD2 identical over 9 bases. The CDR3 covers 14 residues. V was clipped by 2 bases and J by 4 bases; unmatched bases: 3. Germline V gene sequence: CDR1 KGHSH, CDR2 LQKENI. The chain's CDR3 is CASSPKLAGYEQYF. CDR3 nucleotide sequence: TGTGCCAGCTCACCAAAACTAGCGGGTTACGAGCAGTACTTC.

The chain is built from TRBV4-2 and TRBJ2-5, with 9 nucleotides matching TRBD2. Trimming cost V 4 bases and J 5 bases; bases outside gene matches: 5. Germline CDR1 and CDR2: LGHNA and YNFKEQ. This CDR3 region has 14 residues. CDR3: CASSRSGSGETQYF. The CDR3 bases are TGTGCCAGCAGCCGTAGCGGGAGTGGCGAGACCCAGTACTTC.

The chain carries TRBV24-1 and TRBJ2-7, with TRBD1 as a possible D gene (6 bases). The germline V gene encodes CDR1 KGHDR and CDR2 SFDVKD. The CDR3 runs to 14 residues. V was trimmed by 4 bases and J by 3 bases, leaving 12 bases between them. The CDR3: CATSETGAFYEQYF. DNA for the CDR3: TGTGCCACCAGTGAGACAGGCGCCTTCTACGAGCAGTACTTC.

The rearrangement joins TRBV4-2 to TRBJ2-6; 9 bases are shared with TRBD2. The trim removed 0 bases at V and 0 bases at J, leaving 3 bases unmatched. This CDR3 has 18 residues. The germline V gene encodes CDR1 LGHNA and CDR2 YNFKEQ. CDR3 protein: CASSQDGGRASGANVLTF. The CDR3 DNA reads TGTGCCAGCAGCCAAGATGGCGGGAGGGCCTCTGGGGCCAACGTCCTGACTTTC.

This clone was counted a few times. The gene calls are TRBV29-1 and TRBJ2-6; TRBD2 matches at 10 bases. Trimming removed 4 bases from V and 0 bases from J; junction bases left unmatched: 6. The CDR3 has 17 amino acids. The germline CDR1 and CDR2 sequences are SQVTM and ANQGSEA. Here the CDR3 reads CSVGGTSAHSGANVLTF. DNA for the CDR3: TGCAGCGTTGGGGGGACTAGCGCCCACTCTGGGGCCAACGTCCTGACTTTC.